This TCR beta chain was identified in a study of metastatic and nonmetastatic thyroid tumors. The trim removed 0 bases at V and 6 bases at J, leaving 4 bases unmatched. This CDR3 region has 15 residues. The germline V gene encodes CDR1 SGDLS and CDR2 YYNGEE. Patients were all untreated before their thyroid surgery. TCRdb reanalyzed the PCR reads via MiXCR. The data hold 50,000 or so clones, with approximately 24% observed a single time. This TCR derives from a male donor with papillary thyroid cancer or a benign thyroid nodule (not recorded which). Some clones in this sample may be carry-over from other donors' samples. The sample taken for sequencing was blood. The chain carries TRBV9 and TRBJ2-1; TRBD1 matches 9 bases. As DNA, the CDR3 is TGTGCCAGCAGCGTAGGGGGACAGGGATTCAATGAGCAGTTCTTC. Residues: CASSVGGQGFNEQFF.